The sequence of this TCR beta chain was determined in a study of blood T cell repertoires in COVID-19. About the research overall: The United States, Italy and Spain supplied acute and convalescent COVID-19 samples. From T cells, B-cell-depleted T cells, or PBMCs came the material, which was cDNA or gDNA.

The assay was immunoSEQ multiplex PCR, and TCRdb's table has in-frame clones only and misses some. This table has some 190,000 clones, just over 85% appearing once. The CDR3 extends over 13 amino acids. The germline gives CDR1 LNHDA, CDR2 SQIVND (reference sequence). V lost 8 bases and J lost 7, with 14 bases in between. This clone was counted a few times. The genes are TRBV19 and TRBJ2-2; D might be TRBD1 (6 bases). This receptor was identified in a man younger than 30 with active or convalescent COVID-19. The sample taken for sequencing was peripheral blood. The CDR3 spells CASYLGGSGELFF. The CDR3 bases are TGTGCCAGTTACTTAGGGGGTAGCGGGGAGCTGTTTTTT.